This T cell receptor beta chain stems from a study of graft-versus-host responses after intestinal transplantation. TCRdb's table, derived via immunoSEQ multiplex PCR, lists solely in-frame clones and lacks some. The sample holds over 9,500 clones, around four fifths seen once. The graft tissue was processed, and this released both intraepithelial and lamina propria lymphocytes. CDR1 and CDR2 (germline): SQVTM, ANQGSEA. Trimming stripped 3 bases from V and 5 bases from J, with 14 bases between. The CDR3 has 14 residues. The gene calls are TRBV29-1 and TRBJ2-1, with a weak D call TRBD1 (6 bases). The material was ileum tissue, obtained roughly 470 days after intestinal transplantation. This clonotype was sampled from a human patient who received an intestinal transplant, so some T cells may come from the graft donor. CDR3 sequence (DNA): TGCAGCGTTGATGGGGTCAGGGGAGACAATGAGCAGTTCTTC. Its protein product is CSVDGVRGDNEQFF.